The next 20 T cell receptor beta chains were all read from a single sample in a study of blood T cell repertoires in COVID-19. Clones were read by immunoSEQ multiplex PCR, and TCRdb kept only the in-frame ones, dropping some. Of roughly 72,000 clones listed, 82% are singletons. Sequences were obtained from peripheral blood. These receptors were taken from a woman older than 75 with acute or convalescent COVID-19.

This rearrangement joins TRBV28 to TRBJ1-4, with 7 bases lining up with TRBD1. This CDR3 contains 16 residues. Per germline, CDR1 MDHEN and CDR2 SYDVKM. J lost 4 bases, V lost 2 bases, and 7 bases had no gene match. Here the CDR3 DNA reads TGTGCCAGCAGTTTACCGACAGGGTTCGGTAATGAAAAACTGTTTTTT. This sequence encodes CASSLPTGFGNEKLFF.

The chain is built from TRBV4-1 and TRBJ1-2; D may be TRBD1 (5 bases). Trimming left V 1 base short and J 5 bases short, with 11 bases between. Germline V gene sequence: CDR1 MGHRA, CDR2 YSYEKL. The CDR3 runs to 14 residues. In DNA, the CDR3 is TGCGCCAGCAGCCAAGCACAGGCAGGATATGGCTACACCTTC. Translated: CASSQAQAGYGYTF.

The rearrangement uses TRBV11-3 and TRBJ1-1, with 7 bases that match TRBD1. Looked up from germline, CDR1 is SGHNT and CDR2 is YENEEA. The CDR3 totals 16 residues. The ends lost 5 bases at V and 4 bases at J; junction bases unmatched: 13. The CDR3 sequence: CASSPSVDRAGTEAFF. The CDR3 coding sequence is TGTGCCAGCAGCCCTTCCGTAGACAGGGCCGGCACTGAAGCTTTCTTT.

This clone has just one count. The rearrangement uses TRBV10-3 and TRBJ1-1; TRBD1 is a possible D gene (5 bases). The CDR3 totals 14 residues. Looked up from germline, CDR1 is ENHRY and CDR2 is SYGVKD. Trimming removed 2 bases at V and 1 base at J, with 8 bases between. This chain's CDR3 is CAISEGAGNTEAFF. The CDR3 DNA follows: TGTGCCATCAGTGAGGGGGCTGGGAACACTGAAGCTTTCTTT.

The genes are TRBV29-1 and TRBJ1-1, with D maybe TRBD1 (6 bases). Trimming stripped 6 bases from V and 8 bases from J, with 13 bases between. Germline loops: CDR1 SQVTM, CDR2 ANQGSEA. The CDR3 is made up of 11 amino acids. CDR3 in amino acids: CSVQQGPEAFF. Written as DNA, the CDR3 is TGCAGCGTCCAACAGGGACCCGAAGCTTTCTTT. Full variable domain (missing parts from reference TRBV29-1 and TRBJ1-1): SAVISQKPSRDICQRGTSLTIQCQVDSQVTMMFWYRQQPGQSLTLIATANQGSEATYESGFVIDKFPISRPNLTFSTLTVSNMSPEDSSIYLCSVQQGPEAFFGQGTRLTVV.

The CDR3 protein is CASSFVLRGQGVNSPLHF. For the CDR3, the DNA is TGTGCCAGCAGTTTTGTACTCCGGGGACAGGGGGTTAATTCACCCCTCCACTTT. The chain carries TRBV27 and TRBJ1-6; TRBD1 matches 11 bases. Germline V gene sequence: CDR1 MNHEY, CDR2 SMNVEV (reference sequence). The CDR3 totals 18 residues. Losses at the gene ends were 3 bases for V and 6 bases for J; bases not matched to a gene: 10.

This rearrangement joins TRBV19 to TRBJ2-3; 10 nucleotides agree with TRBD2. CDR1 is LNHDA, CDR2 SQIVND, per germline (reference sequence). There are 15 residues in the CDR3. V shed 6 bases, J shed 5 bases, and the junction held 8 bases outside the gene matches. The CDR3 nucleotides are TGTGCCAGTAGATCGGGAGCGGGAGGGAGAGATACGCAGTATTTT. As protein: CASRSGAGGRDTQYF.

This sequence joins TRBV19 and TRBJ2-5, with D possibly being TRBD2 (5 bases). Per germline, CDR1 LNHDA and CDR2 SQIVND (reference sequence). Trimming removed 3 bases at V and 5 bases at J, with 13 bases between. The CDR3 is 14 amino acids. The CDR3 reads CASSIGGPGETQYF. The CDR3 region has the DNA TGTGCCAGTAGTATTGGTGGGCCGGGGGAGACCCAGTACTTC.

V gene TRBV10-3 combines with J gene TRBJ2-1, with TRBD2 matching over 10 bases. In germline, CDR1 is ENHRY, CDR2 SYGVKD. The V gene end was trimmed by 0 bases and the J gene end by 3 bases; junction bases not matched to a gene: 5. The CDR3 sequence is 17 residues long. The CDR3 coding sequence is TGTGCCATCAGTGAGTCGAGCAGGACTAGCGGCTACAATGAGCAGTTCTTC. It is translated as CAISESSRTSGYNEQFF.

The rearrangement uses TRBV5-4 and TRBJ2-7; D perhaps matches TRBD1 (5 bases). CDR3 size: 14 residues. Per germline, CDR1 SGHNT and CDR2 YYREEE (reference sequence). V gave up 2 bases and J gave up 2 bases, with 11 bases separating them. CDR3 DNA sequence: TGTGCCAGCAGCTTTTACAGGCCCCCCTACGAGCAGTACTTC. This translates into CASSFYRPPYEQYF.

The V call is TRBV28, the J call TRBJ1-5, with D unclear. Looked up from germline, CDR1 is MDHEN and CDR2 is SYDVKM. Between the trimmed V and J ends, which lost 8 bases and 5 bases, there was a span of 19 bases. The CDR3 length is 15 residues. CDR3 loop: CASLKRAAADQPQHF. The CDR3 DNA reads TGTGCCAGCCTTAAAAGGGCAGCGGCGGATCAGCCCCAGCATTTT. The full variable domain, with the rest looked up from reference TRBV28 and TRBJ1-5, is DVKVTQSSRYLVKRTGEKVFLECVQDMDHENMFWYRQDPGLGLRLIYFSYDVKMKEKGDIPEGYSVSREKKERFSLILESASTNQTSMYLCASLKRAAADQPQHFGDGTRLSIL.

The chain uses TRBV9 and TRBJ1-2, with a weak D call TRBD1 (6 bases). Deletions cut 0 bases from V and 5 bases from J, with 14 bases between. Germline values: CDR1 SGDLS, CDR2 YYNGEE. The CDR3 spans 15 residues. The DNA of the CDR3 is TGTGCCAGCAGCGTAGGGGACACAGGACTTTATGGCTACACCTTC. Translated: CASSVGDTGLYGYTF. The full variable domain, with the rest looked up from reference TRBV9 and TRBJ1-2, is DSGVTQTPKHLITATGQRVTLRCSPRSGDLSVYWYQQSLDQGLQFLIQYYNGEERAKGNILERFSAQQFPDLHSELNLSSLELGDSALYFCASSVGDTGLYGYTFGSGTRLTVV.

The CDR3 DNA is TGCGCCAGCAGCTTGGCAGGCATCAACTACGAGCAGTACTTC. This sequence encodes CASSLAGINYEQYF. The chain carries TRBV5-1 and TRBJ2-7; D uncertain. CDR1 is SGHRS, CDR2 YFSETQ, per germline. The ends were cut back, 0 bases at V and 3 bases at J, with 10 bases in the middle. The CDR3 covers 14 residues.

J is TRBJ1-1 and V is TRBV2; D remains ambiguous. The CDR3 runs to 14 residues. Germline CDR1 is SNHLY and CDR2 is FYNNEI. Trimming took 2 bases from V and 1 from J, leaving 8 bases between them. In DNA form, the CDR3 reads TGTGCCAGCAGTGAAAAGGCGGGGAACACTGAAGCTTTCTTT. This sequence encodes CASSEKAGNTEAFF.

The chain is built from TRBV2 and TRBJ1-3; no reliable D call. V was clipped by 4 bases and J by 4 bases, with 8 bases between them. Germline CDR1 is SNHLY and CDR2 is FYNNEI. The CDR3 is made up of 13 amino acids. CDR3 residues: CASSGYRGNTIYF. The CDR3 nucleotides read TGTGCCAGCAGTGGGTACAGAGGAAACACCATATATTTT. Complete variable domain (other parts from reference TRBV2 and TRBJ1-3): EPEVTQTPSHQVTQMGQEVILRCVPISNHLYFYWYRQILGQKVEFLVSFYNNEISEKSEIFDDQFSVERPDGSNFTLKIRSTKLEDSAMYFCASSGYRGNTIYFGEGSWLTVV.

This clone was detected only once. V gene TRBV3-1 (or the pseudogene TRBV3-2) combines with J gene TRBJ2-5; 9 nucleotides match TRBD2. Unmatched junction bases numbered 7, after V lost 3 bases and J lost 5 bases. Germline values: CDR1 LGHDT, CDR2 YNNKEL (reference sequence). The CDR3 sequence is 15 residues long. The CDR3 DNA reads TGTGCCAGCAGCCAGCCAGCGGGAGGTATTGAGACCCAGTACTTC. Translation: CASSQPAGGIETQYF.

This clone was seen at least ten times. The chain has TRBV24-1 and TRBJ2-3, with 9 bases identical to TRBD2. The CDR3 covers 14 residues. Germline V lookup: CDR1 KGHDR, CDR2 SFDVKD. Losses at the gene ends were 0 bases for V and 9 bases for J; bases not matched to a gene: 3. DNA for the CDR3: TGTGCCACCAGTGATTTGACGAGCGGGAGGACGCAGTATTTT. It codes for CATSDLTSGRTQYF.

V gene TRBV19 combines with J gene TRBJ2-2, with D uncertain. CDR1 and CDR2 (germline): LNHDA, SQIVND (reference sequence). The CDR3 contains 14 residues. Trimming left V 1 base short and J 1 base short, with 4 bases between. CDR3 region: CASSIAQNTGELFF. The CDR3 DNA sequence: TGTGCCAGTAGTATAGCACAGAACACCGGGGAGCTGTTTTTT.

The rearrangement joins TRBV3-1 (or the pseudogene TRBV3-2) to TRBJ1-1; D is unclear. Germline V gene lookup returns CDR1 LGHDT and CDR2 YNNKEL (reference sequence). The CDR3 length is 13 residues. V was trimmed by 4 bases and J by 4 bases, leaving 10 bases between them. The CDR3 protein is CASSPNAGTEAFF. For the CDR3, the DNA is TGTGCCAGCAGCCCTAACGCGGGCACTGAAGCTTTCTTT.

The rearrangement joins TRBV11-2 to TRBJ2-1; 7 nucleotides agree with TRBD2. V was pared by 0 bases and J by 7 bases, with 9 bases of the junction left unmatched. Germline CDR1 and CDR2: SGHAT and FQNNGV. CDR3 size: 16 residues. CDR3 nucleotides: TGTGCCAGCAGCTTAGATGGAGCGGGAAGAGGGAATGAGCAGTTCTTC. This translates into CASSLDGAGRGNEQFF.